The clone carrying this T cell receptor beta chain has just a few counts. This record belongs to a study of radiotherapy plus CTLA-4 blockade in lung cancer. Germline loops: CDR1 LGHNA, CDR2 YSLEER. J gave up 6 bases and V 4 bases, and 9 bases lay outside the gene matches. This CDR3 spans 15 amino acids. Repertoires were generated with immunoSEQ multiplex PCR, while TCRdb's copy carries only in-frame clones and drops some. The data contain about 87,000 clones, about 88% of them singletons. The clonotype originates from a human donor with non-small cell lung cancer that progressed on radiotherapy plus ipilimumab. The genes are TRBV4-3 and TRBJ2-7; 10 positions agree with TRBD2. The source was peripheral blood, collected from a patient treated with radiotherapy plus ipilimumab. CDR3 coding DNA: TGCGCCAGCAGCCTAAGCGGGGGGGCGCTTCGCGAGCAGTACTTC. Residues: CASSLSGGALREQYF.